The TCR beta chain under discussion was sequenced for a study of OX40 agonist ivuxolimab in advanced cancers. Study at large: The study enrolled dose-escalation patients with hepatocellular carcinoma, melanoma, renal cell or head and neck cancer. Study-wide points: The average count of expanded clones was higher among CD8+ T cells than among CD4+.

Per germline, CDR1 SGHNT and CDR2 YENEEA. V was pared by 0 bases and J by 4 bases, with 9 bases of the junction left unmatched. This CDR3 is built from 18 residues. A word on this clone: As yet, its antigen is unknown.

Only in-frame clones appear in the TCRdb table, and some are missing; sequencing was by immunoSEQ multiplex PCR. The data show nearly 20,000 clones, 83% seen once. This TCR derives from an adult with an advanced solid tumor such as melanoma, head and neck, liver or kidney cancer. The chain links TRBV11-3 to TRBJ2-3, with 11 bases fitting TRBD2. Sequences were derived from CD4+ or CD8+ T cells sorted from blood, sampled in a trial of the OX40 agonist ivuxolimab. In DNA form, the CDR3 reads TGTGCCAGCAGCTTAGATGGTCTAGCGGGGGGCCGCGCAGATACGCAGTATTTT. Translation: CASSLDGLAGGRADTQYF.